The clone carrying this TCR beta chain was detected a few times. These data come from a study of cytomegalovirus exposure and HLA in healthy donors. PCR used 60 Vbeta primers and 13 Jbeta primers. Repertoires were generated with immunoSEQ multiplex PCR, while TCRdb's copy carries only in-frame clones and drops some. The sample lists around 160,000 clones; about 77% were seen once. Looked up from germline, CDR1 is SGHDT and CDR2 is YYEEEE. The V gene lost 3 bases and the J gene lost 1 base, with 13 bases spanning the gap. The CDR3 loop spans 15 amino acids. This receptor was taken from a man younger than 35 in good health and CMV-seropositive. Sequenced material: PBMCs. The genes are TRBV5-6 and TRBJ1-1; D not resolved. The chain's CDR3 is CASSSTTVKNTEAFF. The DNA of the CDR3 is TGTGCCAGCAGCTCAACCACGGTAAAGAACACTGAAGCTTTCTTT. The full variable domain, with the rest looked up from reference TRBV5-6 and TRBJ1-1, is DAGVTQSPTHLIKTRGQQVTLRCSPKSGHDTVSWYQQALGQGPQFIFQYYEEEERQRGNFPDRFSGHQFPNYSSELNVNALLLGDSALYLCASSSTTVKNTEAFFGQGTRLTVV.